These T cell receptor beta chains were read from a single sample in a study of T cells in Graves' hyperthyroidism and ophthalmopathy. TCRdb reanalysed the multiplex PCR reads using MiXCR and keeps one entry per CDR3 protein. The sample contains about 500,000 distinct CDR3 sequences, 15% to 20% of which appear only once. The material sequenced was blood. These receptors were obtained from a woman in her twenties or thirties with Graves' ophthalmopathy. CDR3s include the opening cysteine and the closing phenylalanine or tryptophan. A D gene is named only where the DNA matches it firmly. Size is stated for part of the rows, as once, few or many counts, or as a class when the clone is expanded.

size: many; J: TRBJ2-5; V: TRBV20-1; D: TRBD1; DNA: TGCAGTGCTCTATCCCTTGGACAGGTAGAGACCCAGTACTTC; CDR3: CSALSLGQVETQYF
size: -; J: TRBJ2-2; V: TRBV6-1; D: -; DNA: TGTGCCAGCAGTTATGGTTGGAGCACCGGGGAGCTGTTTTTT; CDR3: CASSYGWSTGELFF
size: few; J: TRBJ2-1; V: TRBV7-9; D: -; DNA: TGTGCCAGCAGCATACAGGGAGCCTACAATGAGCAGTTCTTC; CDR3: CASSIQGAYNEQFF
size: -; J: TRBJ1-3; V: TRBV5-8; D: -; DNA: TGTGCCAGCAGCTTGATAGCAGGGCCTGGAAACACCATATATTTT; CDR3: CASSLIAGPGNTIYF
size: few; J: TRBJ2-6; V: TRBV3-1; D: -; DNA: TGTGCCAGCAGCCAAGAGAGGAGACGAAGCAATTCTGGGGCCAACGTCCTGACTTTC; CDR3: CASSQERRRSNSGANVLTF
size: -; J: TRBJ2-5; V: TRBV28; D: TRBD2; DNA: TGTGCCAGCAGTTTGGTCGGGGGGAGAGTAACAGAGACCCAGTACTTC; CDR3: CASSLVGGRVTETQYF
size: once; J: TRBJ2-7; V: TRBV19; D: TRBD2; DNA: TGTGCCAGTAGTTCCTTCATGACTAGCGGGTTGAGAGTGTACGAGCAGTACTTC; CDR3: CASSSFMTSGLRVYEQYF
size: -; J: TRBJ2-1; V: TRBV6-2/TRBV6-3; D: -; DNA: TGTGCCAGCAGTGCAGGGACTCCACAACCCAGGGAGCAGTTCTTC; CDR3: CASSAGTPQPREQFF
size: many; J: TRBJ2-3; V: TRBV20-1; D: TRBD2; DNA: TGCAGTGCCAGCCCCCGACTAGCGGCAAACACAGATACGCAGTATTTT; CDR3: CSASPRLAANTDTQYF
size: once; J: TRBJ2-1; V: TRBV7-9; D: -; DNA: TGTGCCAGCAGCTTAGCTGACCCCGCGGGAGAGCAGTTCTTC; CDR3: CASSLADPAGEQFF
size: many; J: TRBJ1-5; V: TRBV30; D: TRBD1; DNA: TGTGCCTGGAGCGTGGACAGGGGGTTCAATCAGCCCCAGCATTTT; CDR3: CAWSVDRGFNQPQHF
size: few; J: TRBJ2-7; V: TRBV7-9; D: -; DNA: TGTGCCAGCAGCTTAGCCGGGTCAATCGGGGGCGAGCAGTACTTC; CDR3: CASSLAGSIGGEQYF
size: -; J: TRBJ2-3; V: TRBV6-1; D: -; DNA: TGTGCCAGCAGTGAAGCGCCCGGGCCCACAGATACGCAGTATTTT; CDR3: CASSEAPGPTDTQYF
size: few; J: TRBJ2-5; V: TRBV5-1; D: -; DNA: TGCGCCAGCAGCTTGGGTCTTACAGGACAGGAGACCCAGTACTTC; CDR3: CASSLGLTGQETQYF
size: many; J: TRBJ1-1; V: TRBV28; D: -; DNA: TGTGCCAGCATTGTTTTCCCCAGGGCCACTGAAGCTTTCTTT; CDR3: CASIVFPRATEAFF
size: few; J: TRBJ2-1; V: TRBV7-2; D: TRBD2; DNA: TGTGCCAGCAGCGCACAGCGGGAGCAGAATGAGCAGTTCTTC; CDR3: CASSAQREQNEQFF
size: few; J: TRBJ2-1; V: TRBV27; D: -; DNA: TGTGCCAGCAGTTTATCCGCAGTCAGCTATGAGCAGTTCTTC; CDR3: CASSLSAVSYEQFF
size: -; J: TRBJ1-2; V: TRBV27; D: TRBD1; DNA: TGTGCCAGCACCCCTACAGGGGGCCCCTATGGCTACACCTTC; CDR3: CASTPTGGPYGYTF
size: many; J: TRBJ2-1; V: TRBV3-1; D: -; DNA: TGTGCCAGCAGCCAAAACCTTTGGGGCGAGGAGCAGTTCTTC; CDR3: CASSQNLWGEEQFF
size: few; J: TRBJ2-1; V: TRBV4-3; D: -; DNA: TGCGCCAGCAGCCAAGGGTCGGCGGGATCCCTTAGCGGAAGGGGCTCCTACAATGAGCAGTTCTTC; CDR3: CASSQGSAGSLSGRGSYNEQFF
size: -; J: TRBJ2-7; V: TRBV28; D: -; DNA: TGTGCCAGCAGCGCGGGAATATCACAGGGATCCCTCTACGAGCAGTACTTC; CDR3: CASSAGISQGSLYEQYF
size: -; J: TRBJ1-2; V: TRBV7-2; D: TRBD1; DNA: TGTGCCAGCAGCAAAACAGGGGCCTACACCTTC; CDR3: CASSKTGAYTF
size: few; J: TRBJ2-3; V: TRBV24-1; D: -; DNA: TGTGCCACCAGTGATTTGACAGACACAGATACGCAGTATTTT; CDR3: CATSDLTDTDTQYF
size: -; J: TRBJ2-7; V: TRBV5-1; D: -; DNA: TGCGCCAGCAGCCGCCGGGAGAGTTTCCACGAGCAGTACTTC; CDR3: CASSRRESFHEQYF
size: many; J: TRBJ2-1; V: TRBV18; D: TRBD2; DNA: TGTGCCAGCTCACCCTCAGCGGGGGCCTACAATGAGCAGTTCTTC; CDR3: CASSPSAGAYNEQFF
size: many; J: TRBJ1-1; V: TRBV6-1; D: -; DNA: TGTGCCAGCAGTCCCCCCCGACCTGAAGCTTTCTTT; CDR3: CASSPPRPEAFF